This is a list of T cell receptor beta chains from one sample in a study of blood T cell repertoires in COVID-19. Libraries were prepared by immunoSEQ multiplex PCR; TCRdb keeps only in-frame clonotypes and omits some of them. The table records hundreds of thousands of clones, nearly 90% of them present only once. Material: peripheral blood. These receptor sequences come from a human donor in a cohort sampled during active COVID-19. The CDR3 runs from the conserved cysteine through the conserved F or W.

len: 16
j_gene: TRBJ1-3
v_gene: TRBV6-6
CDR3aa: CASSYSRRSSGNTIYF

len: 14
j_gene: TRBJ1-1
v_gene: TRBV4-3
CDR3aa: CASSQDWGDTEAFF

len: 16
j_gene: TRBJ2-2
v_gene: TRBV18
CDR3aa: CASSPQGQGYTGELFF

len: 18
j_gene: TRBJ2-7
v_gene: TRBV11-2
CDR3aa: CASSFPYPGLAGGYEQYF

len: 14
j_gene: TRBJ2-7
v_gene: TRBV6-1
CDR3aa: CASSDRAGPYEQYF

len: 13
j_gene: TRBJ2-7
v_gene: TRBV13
CDR3aa: CASSPQAGVEQYF

len: 16
j_gene: TRBJ2-3
v_gene: TRBV5-1
CDR3aa: CASSLQTSGSSDTQYF

len: 14
j_gene: TRBJ1-6
v_gene: TRBV28
CDR3aa: CASSWRDFNSPLHF

len: 15
j_gene: TRBJ1-1
v_gene: TRBV9
CDR3aa: CASSETGGANTEAFF

len: 14
j_gene: TRBJ1-2
v_gene: TRBV11-2
CDR3aa: CASSLDRGNYGYTF

len: 11
j_gene: TRBJ1-2
v_gene: TRBV12-5
CDR3aa: CASGLEGGYTF

len: 13
j_gene: TRBJ2-1
v_gene: TRBV14
CDR3aa: CASSQRSYNEQFF

len: 17
j_gene: TRBJ1-6
v_gene: TRBV27
CDR3aa: CASSRTPEDSLNSPLHF

len: 15
j_gene: TRBJ2-7
v_gene: TRBV7-2
CDR3aa: CASSPLAGGSYEQYF

len: 13
j_gene: TRBJ1-2
v_gene: TRBV11-2
CDR3aa: CASSSRGDYGYTF

len: 14
j_gene: TRBJ1-4
v_gene: TRBV7-9
CDR3aa: CASSPRDSNEKLFF

len: 17
j_gene: TRBJ2-6
v_gene: TRBV5-1
CDR3aa: CASSSSRQGAGANVLTF

len: 15
j_gene: TRBJ2-7
v_gene: TRBV15
CDR3aa: CATSRDRGRSYEQYF

len: 17
j_gene: TRBJ1-1
v_gene: TRBV28
CDR3aa: CASSFLRGPSLSTEAFF

len: 11
j_gene: TRBJ2-7
v_gene: TRBV5-5
CDR3aa: CASSFVNEQYF

len: 13
j_gene: TRBJ2-7
v_gene: TRBV30
CDR3aa: CAWRPDRAYEQYF

len: 14
j_gene: TRBJ2-7
v_gene: TRBV20-1
CDR3aa: CSASSRAKTYEQYF

len: 13
j_gene: TRBJ2-5
v_gene: TRBV19
CDR3aa: CASSIPKEETQYF

len: 16
j_gene: TRBJ2-3
v_gene: TRBV7-9
CDR3aa: CASSSRLAGIADTQYF

len: 16
j_gene: TRBJ2-1
v_gene: TRBV24-1
CDR3aa: CATSELLAGGRDEQFF

len: 19
j_gene: TRBJ1-5
v_gene: TRBV4-3
CDR3aa: CASSQGRGTGAYSNQPQHF

len: 14
j_gene: TRBJ1-1
v_gene: TRBV27
CDR3aa: CASSRSTSNTEAFF

len: 13
j_gene: TRBJ2-7
v_gene: TRBV5-4
CDR3aa: CASSPRDSYEQYF

len: 12
j_gene: TRBJ2-7
v_gene: TRBV28
CDR3aa: CASRTIPDEQYF

len: 15
j_gene: TRBJ1-3
v_gene: TRBV19
CDR3aa: CASSPQGISGNTIYF

len: 18
j_gene: TRBJ2-3
v_gene: TRBV15
CDR3aa: CATSRDRLAGVGADTQYF

len: 14
j_gene: TRBJ1-5
v_gene: TRBV6-5
CDR3aa: CASSYSGRNQPQHF

len: 14
j_gene: TRBJ2-7
v_gene: TRBV28
CDR3aa: CAINGGGEGDEQYF

len: 16
j_gene: TRBJ2-7
v_gene: TRBV4-1
CDR3aa: CASSHSAGLAVYEQYF

len: 17
j_gene: TRBJ1-5
v_gene: TRBV5-8
CDR3aa: CASSLVVGRGYNQPQHF

len: 13
j_gene: TRBJ1-2
v_gene: TRBV12-3/TRBV12-4
CDR3aa: CASSGTDSYGYTF

len: 10
j_gene: TRBJ1-2
v_gene: TRBV29-1
CDR3aa: CSVEGTATTF

len: 16
j_gene: TRBJ2-7
v_gene: TRBV6-2/TRBV6-3
CDR3aa: CASSLRAGRPSYEQYF

len: 13
j_gene: TRBJ1-5
v_gene: TRBV24-1
CDR3aa: CAVWDISNQPQHF

len: 14
j_gene: TRBJ1-4
v_gene: TRBV10-1
CDR3aa: CASSPGGGHEKLFF

len: 11
j_gene: TRBJ1-1
v_gene: TRBV6-6
CDR3aa: CASSTGTSAFF

len: 14
j_gene: TRBJ1-2
v_gene: TRBV19
CDR3aa: CASSLRGQYYGYTF

len: 14
j_gene: TRBJ1-6
v_gene: TRBV6-5
CDR3aa: CASRGELYNSPLHF

len: 15
j_gene: TRBJ2-7
v_gene: TRBV7-9
CDR3aa: CASSPTTGGYYEQYF

len: 15
j_gene: TRBJ2-7
v_gene: TRBV7-9
CDR3aa: CASSSTRTANYEQYF

len: 16
j_gene: TRBJ2-1
v_gene: TRBV6-1
CDR3aa: CASSVRLAQGWNEQFF

len: 14
j_gene: TRBJ1-1
v_gene: TRBV3-1/TRBV3-2
CDR3aa: CASSQDAVTGNAFF

len: 16
j_gene: TRBJ2-3
v_gene: TRBV9
CDR3aa: CASSASGGLSTDTQYF

len: 13
j_gene: TRBJ2-7
v_gene: TRBV11-3
CDR3aa: CASSLFPEGEQYF

len: 14
j_gene: TRBJ1-5
v_gene: TRBV5-6
CDR3aa: CASSNYVRAQPQHF